The 28 T cell receptor beta chains given below trace back to one sample, sequenced in a study of cytomegalovirus exposure and HLA in healthy donors. Primers for the PCR totalled 60 Vbeta and 13 Jbeta. The repertoire was sequenced with immunoSEQ multiplex PCR; TCRdb's copy has only in-frame clones and lacks some. There are about 170,000 clones in the sample; over 65% occur only once, and 1.4% to 1.5% lies in the top ten. Sequencing was done on a sample of PBMCs. These receptors all stem from a woman aged 30 to 39 in good health and CMV-seropositive.

The rearrangement uses TRBV6-1 and TRBJ1-1; D is unresolved. V lost 7 bases and J 0 bases, leaving 15 bases between the germline ends. The CDR3 extends over 15 amino acids. Germline CDR1 and CDR2: MNHNS and SASEGT. CDR3 loop: CASISTPGVNTEAFF. The CDR3 DNA is TGTGCCAGCATCTCCACCCCCGGGGTGAACACTGAAGCTTTCTTT.

CDR3 amino acids: CASSQRGGRHEQYF. The CDR3 nucleotides read TGTGCCAGCAGCCAGCGCGGGGGGAGGCACGAGCAGTACTTC. The chain has TRBV7-9 and TRBJ2-7, with 8 bases matching TRBD2. Germline CDR1 reads SEHNR; CDR2 reads FQNEAQ (reference sequence). The CDR3 consists of 14 residues. The V gene end was trimmed by 5 bases and the J gene end by 5 bases; junction bases not matched to a gene: 8.

The gene calls are TRBV5-1 and TRBJ2-7; D is uncertain. V dropped 3 bases and J dropped 6 bases, with 19 bases sitting between them. CDR3 length: 15 amino acids. CDR1 SGHRS and CDR2 YFSETQ come from the germline V gene. CDR3 residues: CASSSLPGLAGEQYF. CDR3 coding DNA: TGCGCCAGCAGCTCCCTTCCAGGTCTGGCCGGCGAGCAGTACTTC.

CDR3 sequence reads: CASSPRTGTATYEQYF. Written as DNA, the CDR3 is TGTGCCAGCAGCCCTCGCACCGGGACAGCCACCTACGAGCAGTACTTC. The rearrangement joins TRBV9 to TRBJ2-7, with 7 bases matching TRBD1. V dropped 4 bases and J dropped 2; count of bases not matched to a gene: 12. The CDR3 length is 16 residues. The germline gives CDR1 SGDLS, CDR2 YYNGEE. Full variable domain (missing parts from reference TRBV9 and TRBJ2-7): DSGVTQTPKHLITATGQRVTLRCSPRSGDLSVYWYQQSLDQGLQFLIQYYNGEERAKGNILERFSAQQFPDLHSELNLSSLELGDSALYFCASSPRTGTATYEQYFGPGTRLTVT.

This clone showed up just once. The chain carries TRBV7-9 and TRBJ1-2; 11 bases line up with TRBD1. The trim removed 2 bases at V and 3 bases at J, leaving 14 bases unmatched. The CDR3 loop spans 19 amino acids. Germline V gene sequence: CDR1 SEHNR, CDR2 FQNEAQ (reference sequence). CDR3 DNA sequence: TGTGCCAGCAGCTTAAACGCTGGGACAGGGGGTAATTTAGACTATGGCTACACCTTC. Its protein is CASSLNAGTGGNLDYGYTF.

The sample holds a few counts of this clone. The chain joins TRBV28 to TRBJ2-2; 11 bases agree with TRBD2. The CDR3 loop spans 16 amino acids. Unmatched junction bases numbered 9, after V lost 6 bases and J lost 6 bases. Per the germline V gene, CDR1 is MDHEN and CDR2 is SYDVKM. Here the CDR3 reads CASSPLRTSGPGELFF. In DNA, the CDR3 is TGTGCCAGCAGCCCTCTAAGGACTAGCGGGCCCGGGGAGCTGTTTTTT.

Only a few counts were recorded for this clone. The chain has TRBV10-3 and TRBJ2-5; maybe TRBD1 (6 bases). The germline CDR1 and CDR2 sequences are ENHRY and SYGVKD. This CDR3 comprises 13 residues. V was shortened by 7 bases and J by 1 base, with 10 bases between the two germline ends. CDR3 residues: CAINTGPQETQYF. The CDR3 region has the DNA TGTGCCATCAACACAGGGCCCCAAGAGACCCAGTACTTC.

This clone was observed once. The chain joins TRBV19 to TRBJ1-3; 10 bases are a match to TRBD1. The V gene's germline CDR1 is LNHDA and CDR2 SQIVND (reference sequence). This CDR3 contains 16 residues. V gave up 7 bases and J gave up 4 bases; unmatched junction bases: 10. This CDR3 is CASTLGQGVVGNTIYF. CDR3 nucleotide sequence: TGTGCCAGTACCCTTGGACAGGGGGTTGTAGGAAACACCATATATTTT.

This clone was seen a handful of times. The DNA of the CDR3 is TGTGCCAGCAGTTTCCGGGACAGGGGCCCGTACGAGCAGTACTTC. This codes for CASSFRDRGPYEQYF. The chain uses TRBV27 and TRBJ2-7; TRBD1 aligns across 10 bases. V shed 3 bases and J 4 bases; nucleotides not matched to a gene: 6. The CDR3 contains 15 residues. From germline, CDR1 is MNHEY and CDR2 SMNVEV (reference sequence).

The chain joins TRBV5-1 to TRBJ2-5; 7 bases line up with TRBD1. This CDR3 has 15 residues. V lost 0 bases and J lost 1; bases outside the gene matches: 3. The germline CDR1 and CDR2 sequences are SGHRS and YFSETQ. This CDR3 is CASSLGQGVQETQYF. The CDR3 bases are TGCGCCAGCAGCTTGGGGCAGGGGGTCCAAGAGACCCAGTACTTC.

The chain is built from TRBV6-1 and TRBJ2-6, with D possibly being TRBD2 (6 bases). Germline-derived CDR1 and CDR2 are MNHNS and SASEGT. The length of the CDR3 is 14 residues. V lost 7 bases to trimming and J lost 8 bases, with 15 bases between them. The CDR3 sequence: CASMGGGTTNVLTF. For the CDR3, the DNA is TGTGCCAGCATGGGCGGAGGGACGACCAACGTCCTGACTTTC.

V gene TRBV19 combines with J gene TRBJ1-3; D is possibly TRBD1 (5 bases). From germline, CDR1 is LNHDA and CDR2 SQIVND (reference sequence). The CDR3 extends over 14 amino acids. Trimming shortened V by 6 bases and J by 3 bases, and 12 bases separated the two germline ends. The CDR3 nucleotides read TGTGCCAGTAGACTGCAGGGAAGTGGAAACACCATATATTTT. Translation gives CASRLQGSGNTIYF.

This rearrangement joins TRBV28 to TRBJ1-5; maybe TRBD1 (5 bases). The germline CDR1 and CDR2 sequences are MDHEN and SYDVKM. V lost 5 bases and J lost 6, with 11 bases in between. This CDR3 spans 13 amino acids. Here the CDR3 reads CASSPGITQPQHF. The CDR3 nucleotides read TGTGCCAGCAGTCCAGGGATTACTCAGCCCCAGCATTTT.

The chain couples TRBV7-9 to TRBJ2-1; the match to TRBD2 covers 14 bases. With 5 bases clipped from V and 5 bases from J, the junction kept 8 bases outside the gene matches. The CDR3 extends over 17 amino acids. Per germline, CDR1 SEHNR and CDR2 FQNEAQ (reference sequence). CDR3 sequence (DNA): TGTGCCAGCAGCCAGGGGGGACTAGCGGGAGCCCACAATGAGCAGTTCTTC. This gives the protein CASSQGGLAGAHNEQFF.

This clone was recorded once. The rearrangement links TRBV10-3 to TRBJ1-1, with 11 nucleotides matching TRBD1. Germline V gene data show CDR1 as ENHRY and CDR2 as SYGVKD. The CDR3 consists of 15 residues. V dropped 8 bases and J dropped 4; count of bases not matched to a gene: 9. The CDR3 nucleotides are TGTGCCATCGAGGGGACAGGGGGTGGGGGCACTGAAGCTTTCTTT. Its protein is CAIEGTGGGGTEAFF.

The rearrangement joins TRBV6-1 to TRBJ2-7; D gene unclear. With 9 bases removed from V and 4 bases from J, the gap between germline ends came to 19 bases. CDR3 length equals 14 residues. Germline loops: CDR1 MNHNS, CDR2 SASEGT. This CDR3 reads CASSTLAFSYEQYF. CDR3 bases: TGTGCCAGTTCTACGCTTGCATTTTCATACGAGCAGTACTTC.

The V call is TRBV19, the J call TRBJ2-3, with 7 positions matching TRBD1. Germline-derived CDR1 and CDR2 are LNHDA and SQIVND (reference sequence). This CDR3 region has 14 residues. V lost 6 bases to trimming and J lost 2 bases; unmatched junction nucleotides: 5. CDR3 region: CASRTGTNTDTQYF. As DNA, the CDR3 is TGTGCCAGTAGGACAGGGACAAACACAGATACGCAGTATTTT.

The chain is built from TRBV7-9 and TRBJ2-7; D remains ambiguous. Trimming pared 5 bases from V and 7 bases from J, leaving 24 bases between. In germline, CDR1 is SEHNR, CDR2 FQNEAQ (reference sequence). The CDR3 loop spans 16 amino acids. The CDR3 spells CASSPPSGSIFGEQYF. CDR3 DNA: TGTGCCAGCAGCCCCCCCTCCGGGTCAATTTTTGGAGAGCAGTACTTC.

The gene calls are TRBV6-5 and TRBJ1-2; a weak D match, TRBD1 (5 bases). Germline values: CDR1 MNHEY, CDR2 SVGAGI. This CDR3 region has 13 residues. The V end was cut by 5 bases, the J end by 2 bases, with 9 bases between. The CDR3 sequence is CASSMDKNYGYTF. CDR3 nucleotides: TGTGCCAGCAGTATGGACAAGAACTATGGCTACACCTTC.

V usage is TRBV7-2 and J usage is TRBJ2-7; D remains unclear. V lost 2 bases and J lost 3, with 17 bases in between. CDR3 length: 16 amino acids. Germline V gene lookup returns CDR1 SGHTA and CDR2 FQGNSA. The CDR3 protein is CASSLSAPGLSYEQYF. In DNA form, the CDR3 reads TGTGCCAGCAGCTTATCTGCCCCAGGTCTCAGCTACGAGCAGTACTTC.

The CDR3 reads CATSRAVNALLFPNYGYTF. CDR3 DNA sequence: TGTGCCACCAGCAGAGCGGTGAATGCCCTCTTATTTCCTAACTATGGCTACACCTTC. The chain couples TRBV15 to TRBJ1-2, with D unclear. Trimming left V 1 base short and J 0 bases short, with 21 bases between. The germline gives CDR1 LNHNV, CDR2 YYDKDF (reference sequence). CDR3 length: 19 amino acids.

The V call is TRBV25-1, the J call TRBJ2-3; possibly TRBD1 for D (6 bases). The CDR3 is 14 amino acids. CDR1 and CDR2 (germline): MGHDK, SYGVNS. V was trimmed by 3 bases and J by 6 bases, leaving 13 bases between them. The CDR3 DNA is TGTGCCAGCAGTGACTCTAAGGGGGATGATACGCAGTATTTT. Protein: CASSDSKGDDTQYF.

This chain connects TRBV30 to TRBJ1-5; D is undetermined. Germline CDR1 is GTSNPN and CDR2 is SVGIG (reference sequence). This CDR3 is built from 14 residues. V lost 2 bases and J 0 bases, leaving 8 bases between the germline ends. CDR3: CAWSPGYSNQPQHF. Here the CDR3 DNA reads TGTGCCTGGAGTCCAGGTTATAGCAATCAGCCCCAGCATTTT.

The chain recombines TRBV19 with TRBJ2-1; D is possibly TRBD1 (5 bases). The CDR3 sequence is 14 residues long. Trimming stripped 7 bases from V and 6 bases from J, with 16 bases between. The germline V gene has CDR1 LNHDA and CDR2 SQIVND (reference sequence). In DNA form, the CDR3 reads TGTGCCAGTATAGGGGTAGGGGATCGCAATGAGCAGTTCTTC. Translating it yields CASIGVGDRNEQFF.

There are a few counts of this clone. The V and J genes are TRBV7-7 and TRBJ2-1; TRBD2 is a possible D gene (5 bases). The CDR3 loop spans 13 amino acids. V was cut by 3 bases and J by 4 bases, with 7 bases left in between. Germline V gene sequence: CDR1 SSHAT, CDR2 FNYEAQ (reference sequence). CDR3 in amino acids: CASSLEVYNEQFF. In DNA form, the CDR3 reads TGTGCCAGCAGCTTGGAGGTTTACAATGAGCAGTTCTTC.

Here the CDR3 DNA reads TGTGCCAGCAGCCCGTGGGGGGAGTACTTC. Its protein product is CASSPWGEYF. The chain carries TRBV5-8 and TRBJ2-7, with D possibly matching TRBD2 (6 bases). Germline V gene lookup returns CDR1 SGHTS and CDR2 YDEGEE. V gave up 4 bases and J gave up 11 bases, with 10 bases separating them. CDR3 size: 10 residues.

This chain joins TRBV28 and TRBJ2-5, with D hard to call. Germline V gene data show CDR1 as MDHEN and CDR2 as SYDVKM. This CDR3 has 12 amino acids. V shed 2 bases and J shed 11 bases, with 12 bases lying between them. The CDR3 here is CASSLPPSVQYF. In DNA form, the CDR3 reads TGTGCCAGCAGTTTACCCCCGAGTGTACAGTACTTC.

The rearrangement joins TRBV7-9 to TRBJ1-3; a weak D match, TRBD1 (6 bases). Trimming left V 2 bases short and J 0 bases short, with 11 bases between. This CDR3 has 16 amino acids. The germline CDR1 and CDR2 sequences are SEHNR and FQNEAQ (reference sequence). CDR3 region: CASSLKGGSSGNTIYF. Here the CDR3 DNA reads TGTGCCAGCAGCTTAAAAGGGGGTAGCTCTGGAAACACCATATATTTT. Filled out from reference TRBV7-9 and TRBJ1-3, the complete variable domain reads DTGVSQNPRHKITKRGQNVTFRCDPISEHNRLYWYRQTLGQGPEFLTYFQNEAQLEKSRLLSDRFSAERPKGSFSTLEIQRTEQGDSAMYLCASSLKGGSSGNTIYFGEGSWLTVV.